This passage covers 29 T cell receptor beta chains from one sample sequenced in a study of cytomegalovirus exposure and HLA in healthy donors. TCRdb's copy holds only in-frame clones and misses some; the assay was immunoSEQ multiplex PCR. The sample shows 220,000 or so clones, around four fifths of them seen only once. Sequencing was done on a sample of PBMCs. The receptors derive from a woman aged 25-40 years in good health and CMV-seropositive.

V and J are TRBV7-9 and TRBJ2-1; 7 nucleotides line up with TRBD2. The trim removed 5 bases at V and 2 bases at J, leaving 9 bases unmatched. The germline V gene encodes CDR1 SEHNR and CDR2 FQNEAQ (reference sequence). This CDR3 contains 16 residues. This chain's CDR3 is CASSPLAEGPYNEQFF. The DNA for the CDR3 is TGTGCCAGCAGCCCTCTAGCGGAGGGACCCTACAATGAGCAGTTCTTC.

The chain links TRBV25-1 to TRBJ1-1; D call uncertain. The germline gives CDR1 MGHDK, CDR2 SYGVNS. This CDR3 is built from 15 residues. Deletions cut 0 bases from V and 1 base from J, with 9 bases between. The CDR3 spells CASSEYSTGNTEAFF. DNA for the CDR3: TGTGCCAGCAGTGAATATTCGACGGGGAACACTGAAGCTTTCTTT.

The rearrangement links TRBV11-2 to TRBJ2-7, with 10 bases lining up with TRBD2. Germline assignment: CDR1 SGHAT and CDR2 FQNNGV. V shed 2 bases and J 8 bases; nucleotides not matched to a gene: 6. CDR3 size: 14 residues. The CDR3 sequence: CASSLRLAGAQQYF. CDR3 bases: TGTGCCAGCAGCTTAAGGCTAGCGGGAGCGCAGCAGTACTTC.

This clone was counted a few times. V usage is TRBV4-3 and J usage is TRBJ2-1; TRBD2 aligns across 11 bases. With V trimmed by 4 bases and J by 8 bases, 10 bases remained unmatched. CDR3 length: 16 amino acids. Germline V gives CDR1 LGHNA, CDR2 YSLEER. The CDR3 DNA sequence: TGCGCCAGCAGCCTCCAACTAGCGGGAGAGGGCGATGAGCAGTTCTTC. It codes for CASSLQLAGEGDEQFF.

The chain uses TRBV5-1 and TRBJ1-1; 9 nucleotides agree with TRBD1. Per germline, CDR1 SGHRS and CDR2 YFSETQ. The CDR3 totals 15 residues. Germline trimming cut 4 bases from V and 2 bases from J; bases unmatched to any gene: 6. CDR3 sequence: CASSRTGQGNTEAFF. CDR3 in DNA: TGCGCCAGCAGCAGGACGGGACAGGGCAACACTGAAGCTTTCTTT.

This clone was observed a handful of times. Here the CDR3 reads CASRIQGYTF. The CDR3 DNA sequence: TGTGCCAGCAGAATTCAAGGCTACACCTTC. The chain links TRBV2 to TRBJ1-2, with D unclear. This CDR3 is built from 10 residues. CDR1 and CDR2 from the germline V gene are SNHLY and FYNNEI. V was shortened by 6 bases and J by 8 bases, with 7 bases between the two germline ends.

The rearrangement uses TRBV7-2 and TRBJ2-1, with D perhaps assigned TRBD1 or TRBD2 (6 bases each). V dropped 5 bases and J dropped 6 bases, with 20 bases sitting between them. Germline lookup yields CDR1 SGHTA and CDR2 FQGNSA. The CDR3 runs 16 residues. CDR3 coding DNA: TGTGCCAGCAGCCCAGGGGTCGGGGGTGAATTCAATGAGCAGTTCTTC. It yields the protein CASSPGVGGEFNEQFF.

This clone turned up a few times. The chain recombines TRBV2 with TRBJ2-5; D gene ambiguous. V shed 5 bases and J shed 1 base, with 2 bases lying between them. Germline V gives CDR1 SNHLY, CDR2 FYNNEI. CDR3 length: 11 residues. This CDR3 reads CASSIQETQYF. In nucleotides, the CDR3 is TGTGCCAGCAGTATCCAAGAGACCCAGTACTTC.

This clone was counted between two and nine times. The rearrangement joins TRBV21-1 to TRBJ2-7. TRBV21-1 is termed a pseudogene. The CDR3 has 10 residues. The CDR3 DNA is TGTGCCAGCAGACCCTACGAGCAGTACTTC. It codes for CASRPYEQYF.

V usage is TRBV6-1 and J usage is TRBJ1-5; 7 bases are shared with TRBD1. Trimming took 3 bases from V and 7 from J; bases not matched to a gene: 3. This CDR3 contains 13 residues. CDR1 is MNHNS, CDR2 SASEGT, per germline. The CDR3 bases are TGTGCCAGCAGTGAGCCAGGGGGGCAGCCCCAGCATTTT. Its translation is CASSEPGGQPQHF.

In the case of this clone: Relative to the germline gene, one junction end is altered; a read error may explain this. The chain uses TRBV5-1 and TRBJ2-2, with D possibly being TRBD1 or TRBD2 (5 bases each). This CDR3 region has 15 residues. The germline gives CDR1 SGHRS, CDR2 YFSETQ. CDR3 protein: CASRLGVLATGELFF. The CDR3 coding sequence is TGCGCCAGCAGGTTGGGGGTCTTGGCCACCGGGGAGCTGTTTTTT.

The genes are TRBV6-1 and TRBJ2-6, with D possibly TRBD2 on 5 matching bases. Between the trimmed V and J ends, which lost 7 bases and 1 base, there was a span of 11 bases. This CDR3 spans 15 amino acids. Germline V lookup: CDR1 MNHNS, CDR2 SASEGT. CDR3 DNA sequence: TGTGCCAGCATGAGGGCGGGTTCTGGGGCCAACGTCCTGACTTTC. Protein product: CASMRAGSGANVLTF.

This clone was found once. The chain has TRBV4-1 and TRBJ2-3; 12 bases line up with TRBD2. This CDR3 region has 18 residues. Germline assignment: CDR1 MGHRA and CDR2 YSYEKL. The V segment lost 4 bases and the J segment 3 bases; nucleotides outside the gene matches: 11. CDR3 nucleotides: TGCGCCAGCAGCCCCTATCCCCTAGCGGGAGGGCCGACAGATACGCAGTATTTT. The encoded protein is CASSPYPLAGGPTDTQYF.

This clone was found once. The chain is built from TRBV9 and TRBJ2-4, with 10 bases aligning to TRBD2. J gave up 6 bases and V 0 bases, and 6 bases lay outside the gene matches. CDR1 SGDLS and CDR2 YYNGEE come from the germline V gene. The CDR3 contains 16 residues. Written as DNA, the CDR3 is TGTGCCAGCAGCGTAGAAGCGGGAGGGCGATTAAACATTCAGTACTTC. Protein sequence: CASSVEAGGRLNIQYF.

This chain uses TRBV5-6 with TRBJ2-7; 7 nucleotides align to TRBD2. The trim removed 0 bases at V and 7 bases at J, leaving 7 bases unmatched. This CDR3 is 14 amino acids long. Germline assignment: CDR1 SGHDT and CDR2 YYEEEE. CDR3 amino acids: CASSLAGGSGEQYF. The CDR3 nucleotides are TGTGCCAGCAGCTTGGCGGGAGGATCTGGAGAGCAGTACTTC. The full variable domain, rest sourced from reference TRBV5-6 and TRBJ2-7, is DAGVTQSPTHLIKTRGQQVTLRCSPKSGHDTVSWYQQALGQGPQFIFQYYEEEERQRGNFPDRFSGHQFPNYSSELNVNALLLGDSALYLCASSLAGGSGEQYFGPGTRLTVT.

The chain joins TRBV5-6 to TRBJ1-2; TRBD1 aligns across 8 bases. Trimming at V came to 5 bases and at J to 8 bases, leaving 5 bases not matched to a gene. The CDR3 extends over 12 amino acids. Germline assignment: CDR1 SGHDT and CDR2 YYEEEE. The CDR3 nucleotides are TGTGCCAGCAGACGGACAGGGTACGGCTACACCTTC. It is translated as CASRRTGYGYTF.

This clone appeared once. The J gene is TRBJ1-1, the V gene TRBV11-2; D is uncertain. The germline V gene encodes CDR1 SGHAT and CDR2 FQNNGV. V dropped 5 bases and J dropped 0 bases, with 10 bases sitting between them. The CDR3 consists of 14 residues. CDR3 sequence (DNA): TGTGCCAGCAGCCCCGACGGCATGAACACTGAAGCTTTCTTT. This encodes CASSPDGMNTEAFF. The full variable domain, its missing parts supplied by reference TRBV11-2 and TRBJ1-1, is EAGVAQSPRYKIIEKRQSVAFWCNPISGHATLYWYQQILGQGPKLLIQFQNNGVVDDSQLPKDRFSAERLKGVDSTLKIQPAKLEDSAVYLCASSPDGMNTEAFFGQGTRLTVV.

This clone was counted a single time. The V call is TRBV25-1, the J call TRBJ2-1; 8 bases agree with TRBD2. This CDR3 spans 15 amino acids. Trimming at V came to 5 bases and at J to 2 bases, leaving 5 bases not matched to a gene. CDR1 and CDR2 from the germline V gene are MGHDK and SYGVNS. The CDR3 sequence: CASSSPGGAYNEQFF. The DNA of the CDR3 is TGTGCCAGCAGTTCCCCGGGGGGGGCCTACAATGAGCAGTTCTTC.

The CDR3, as DNA: TGTGCCTGGAGTGTCTCGGGCCCGGATACGCAGTATTTT. Its translation is CAWSVSGPDTQYF. The rearrangement joins TRBV30 to TRBJ2-3; D gene ambiguous. V lost 0 bases, J lost 6 bases, and 10 bases lay in between. The CDR3 sequence is 13 residues long. Per the germline V gene, CDR1 is GTSNPN and CDR2 is SVGIG (reference sequence).

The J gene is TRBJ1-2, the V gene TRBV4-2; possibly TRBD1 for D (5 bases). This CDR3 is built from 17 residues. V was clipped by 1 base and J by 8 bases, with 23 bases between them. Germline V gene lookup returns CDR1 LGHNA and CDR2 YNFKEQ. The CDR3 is CASSQVMGDSRVGGYTF. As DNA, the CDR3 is TGTGCCAGCAGCCAAGTGATGGGGGACTCCAGGGTGGGCGGCTACACCTTC.

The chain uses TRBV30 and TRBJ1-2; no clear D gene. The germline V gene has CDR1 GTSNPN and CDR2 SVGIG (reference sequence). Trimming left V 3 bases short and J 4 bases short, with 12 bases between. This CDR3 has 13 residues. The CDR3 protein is CAWSLPGSYGYTF. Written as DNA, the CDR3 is TGTGCCTGGAGCCTCCCGGGTAGCTATGGCTACACCTTC.

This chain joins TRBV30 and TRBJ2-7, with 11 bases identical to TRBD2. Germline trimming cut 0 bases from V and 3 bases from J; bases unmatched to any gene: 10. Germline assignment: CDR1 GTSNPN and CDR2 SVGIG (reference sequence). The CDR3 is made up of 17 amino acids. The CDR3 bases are TGTGCCTGGAGTGTACCCAGACTAGCGGGAACGAACTACGAGCAGTACTTC. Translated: CAWSVPRLAGTNYEQYF.

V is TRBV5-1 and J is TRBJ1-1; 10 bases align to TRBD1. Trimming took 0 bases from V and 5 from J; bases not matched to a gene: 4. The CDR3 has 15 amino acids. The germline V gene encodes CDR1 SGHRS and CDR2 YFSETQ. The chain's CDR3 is CASSLGGQGRTEAFF. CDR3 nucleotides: TGCGCCAGCAGCTTGGGGGGACAGGGGAGAACTGAAGCTTTCTTT.

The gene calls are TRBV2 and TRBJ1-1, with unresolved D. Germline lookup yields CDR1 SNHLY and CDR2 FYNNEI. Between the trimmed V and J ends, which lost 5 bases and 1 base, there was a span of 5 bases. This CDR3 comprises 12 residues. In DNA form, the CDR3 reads TGTGCCAGCAGTTTCGGGAACACTGAAGCTTTCTTT. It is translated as CASSFGNTEAFF.

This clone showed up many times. The CDR3, as DNA: TGTGCCAGCAGGCTAGGACAGGGAGGCACTGAAGCTTTCTTT. This translates into CASRLGQGGTEAFF. The chain links TRBV2 to TRBJ1-1; TRBD1 matches 8 bases. CDR1 is SNHLY, CDR2 FYNNEI, per germline. V lost 6 bases, J lost 4 bases, and 7 bases stayed unmatched. The CDR3 covers 14 residues.

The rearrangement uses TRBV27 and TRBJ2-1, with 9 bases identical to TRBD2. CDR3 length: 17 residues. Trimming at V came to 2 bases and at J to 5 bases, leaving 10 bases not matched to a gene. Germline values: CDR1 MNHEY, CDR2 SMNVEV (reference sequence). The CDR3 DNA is TGTGCCAGCAGTTTAAGAGCGGGAGGCTACGCAGACAATGAGCAGTTCTTC. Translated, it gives CASSLRAGGYADNEQFF.

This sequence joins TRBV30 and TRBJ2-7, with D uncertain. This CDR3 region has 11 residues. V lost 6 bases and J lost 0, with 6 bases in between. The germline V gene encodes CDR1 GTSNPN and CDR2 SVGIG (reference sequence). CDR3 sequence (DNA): TGTGCCTGCACAACCTCCTACGAGCAGTACTTC. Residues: CACTTSYEQYF.

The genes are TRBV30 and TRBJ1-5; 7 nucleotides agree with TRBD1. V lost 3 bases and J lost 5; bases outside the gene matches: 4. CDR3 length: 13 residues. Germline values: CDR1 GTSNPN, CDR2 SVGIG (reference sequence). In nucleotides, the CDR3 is TGTGCCTGGAGCAGACAGGGCGATCAGCCCCAGCATTTT. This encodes CAWSRQGDQPQHF.

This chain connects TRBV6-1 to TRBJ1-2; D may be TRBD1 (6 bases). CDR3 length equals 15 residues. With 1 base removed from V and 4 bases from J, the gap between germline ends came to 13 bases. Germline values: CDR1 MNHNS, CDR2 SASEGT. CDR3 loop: CASSEGSAGAYGYTF. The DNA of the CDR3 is TGTGCCAGCAGTGAAGGTTCCGCAGGGGCCTATGGCTACACCTTC.